The rows below give T cell receptor beta chains drawn from one sample of a study of T cells in Graves' hyperthyroidism and ophthalmopathy. One entry per CDR3 protein, called by TCRdb with MiXCR from the multiplex PCR reads. The repertoire holds some 490,000 distinct CDR3 sequences, with roughly 23% as singletons. The sequencing sample was made of blood. The receptors originated from a woman aged 65 to 85 with Graves' ophthalmopathy. CDR3s include the opening cysteine and the closing phenylalanine or tryptophan. Fields, in order: clone size, D gene, CDR3 length, V gene, J gene, CDR3 protein. The D gene is left open where the match is weak. Rows give clone size only sometimes, using once, few, many, or a class for an expanded clone.

abundance: -; d_gene: -; len: 16; v_gene: TRBV10-2; j_gene: TRBJ2-6; CDR3aa: CASSEAGVSGANVLTF
abundance: -; d_gene: TRBD2; len: 18; v_gene: TRBV6-1; j_gene: TRBJ2-3; CDR3aa: CASIETPGGAGAVDTQYF
abundance: many; d_gene: -; len: 15; v_gene: TRBV5-1; j_gene: TRBJ1-1; CDR3aa: CASSLVPGQNTEAFF
abundance: -; d_gene: -; len: 13; v_gene: TRBV30; j_gene: TRBJ2-7; CDR3aa: CAWTQQGSYEQYF
abundance: few; d_gene: TRBD2; len: 15; v_gene: TRBV20-1; j_gene: TRBJ2-1; CDR3aa: CSANDEREIWNEQFF
abundance: many; d_gene: -; len: 15; v_gene: TRBV27; j_gene: TRBJ2-3; CDR3aa: CASSLAGQSTDTQYF
abundance: -; d_gene: -; len: 13; v_gene: TRBV3-1; j_gene: TRBJ1-1; CDR3aa: CASSSGWDTEAFF
abundance: -; d_gene: TRBD1; len: 16; v_gene: TRBV20-1; j_gene: TRBJ1-1; CDR3aa: CSAGQGARAMNTEAFF
abundance: once; d_gene: -; len: 15; v_gene: TRBV10-3; j_gene: TRBJ2-7; CDR3aa: CAISRGPIQDYEQYF
abundance: few; d_gene: -; len: 16; v_gene: TRBV5-1; j_gene: TRBJ2-2; CDR3aa: CASSPGAPINTGELFF
abundance: few; d_gene: -; len: 13; v_gene: TRBV20-1; j_gene: TRBJ2-1; CDR3aa: CSAIGSAGYEQFF
abundance: many; d_gene: TRBD1; len: 12; v_gene: TRBV19; j_gene: TRBJ1-1; CDR3aa: CASSMSPGGAFF
abundance: many; d_gene: -; len: 13; v_gene: TRBV12-3/TRBV12-4; j_gene: TRBJ1-5; CDR3aa: CASSRGFRQPQHF
abundance: few; d_gene: -; len: 13; v_gene: TRBV5-1; j_gene: TRBJ2-1; CDR3aa: CASSSDRHNEQFF
abundance: -; d_gene: -; len: 13; v_gene: TRBV20-1; j_gene: TRBJ1-4; CDR3aa: CSATSGGSEKLFF
abundance: many; d_gene: -; len: 14; v_gene: TRBV27; j_gene: TRBJ2-1; CDR3aa: CASSRPDSYNEQFF
abundance: few; d_gene: -; len: 14; v_gene: TRBV20-1; j_gene: TRBJ1-5; CDR3aa: CSAGGSGRNQPQHF
abundance: -; d_gene: -; len: 15; v_gene: TRBV20-1; j_gene: TRBJ1-2; CDR3aa: CSARDRLRVHYGYTF
abundance: few; d_gene: TRBD2; len: 15; v_gene: TRBV20-1; j_gene: TRBJ2-3; CDR3aa: CSASSQRESTDTQYF
abundance: -; d_gene: -; len: 17; v_gene: TRBV6-9; j_gene: TRBJ1-3; CDR3aa: CASSSQGGVGFGNTICF
abundance: many; d_gene: -; len: 11; v_gene: TRBV29-1; j_gene: TRBJ2-7; CDR3aa: CSVGTDYEQYF
abundance: few; d_gene: -; len: 15; v_gene: TRBV7-2; j_gene: TRBJ1-5; CDR3aa: CASSLRGNSNQPQHF
abundance: many; d_gene: TRBD2; len: 12; v_gene: TRBV5-1; j_gene: TRBJ2-7; CDR3aa: CASSLAGGEQYF
abundance: -; d_gene: -; len: 15; v_gene: TRBV3-1; j_gene: TRBJ1-2; CDR3aa: CASSQFRSGGYGYTF
abundance: few; d_gene: TRBD2; len: 14; v_gene: TRBV6-4; j_gene: TRBJ2-5; CDR3aa: CASSRRSGSETQYF
abundance: many; d_gene: -; len: 19; v_gene: TRBV7-3; j_gene: TRBJ2-4; CDR3aa: CASSLIGSGWGVAKNIQYF
abundance: -; d_gene: -; len: 15; v_gene: TRBV7-9; j_gene: TRBJ1-2; CDR3aa: CASSSSGTNNYGYTF
abundance: -; d_gene: -; len: 13; v_gene: TRBV2; j_gene: TRBJ2-1; CDR3aa: CASSEQGSGEQFF
abundance: -; d_gene: TRBD2; len: 14; v_gene: TRBV20-1; j_gene: TRBJ2-7; CDR3aa: CSARRSSGSYGQYF